What follows are 30 T cell receptor beta chains derived from one specimen sequenced in a study of T cells after somatic rescue of genetic block. Assay: immunoSEQ multiplex PCR; the TCRdb copy retains only in-frame clones and omits some. This repertoire shows approximately 67,000 clones, about 91% found once; its top ten account for approximately 3%. The specimen sequenced was peripheral blood mononuclear cells (PBMCs). The receptors derive from a man between 35 and 55 years old.

The table lists this clone with a count of one. The gene calls are TRBV11-2 and TRBJ2-5; weak D call: TRBD1 (6 bases). Trimming left V 6 bases short and J 5 bases short, with 16 bases between. CDR3 length: 14 residues. Germline CDR1 is SGHAT and CDR2 is FQNNGV. DNA of the CDR3: TGTGCCAGCAGTACTAAGCAGGGGCGGGAGACCCAGTACTTC. Protein: CASSTKQGRETQYF. The variable domain in full, completed from reference TRBV11-2 and TRBJ2-5, reads EAGVAQSPRYKIIEKRQSVAFWCNPISGHATLYWYQQILGQGPKLLIQFQNNGVVDDSQLPKDRFSAERLKGVDSTLKIQPAKLEDSAVYLCASSTKQGRETQYFGPGTRLLVL.

V usage is TRBV7-9 and J usage is TRBJ2-5; D ambiguous. CDR3 length: 11 residues. V lost 2 bases and J lost 3, with 1 base in between. CDR1 and CDR2 from the germline V gene are SEHNR and FQNEAQ (reference sequence). Written as DNA, the CDR3 is TGTGCCAGCAGCTTAAAAGAGACCCAGTACTTC. Its translation is CASSLKETQYF.

The rearrangement uses TRBV7-3 and TRBJ1-1; D is uncertain. Germline CDR1 and CDR2: SGHTA and FQGTGA. The CDR3 loop spans 13 amino acids. V gave up 5 bases and J gave up 1 base, with 8 bases separating them. The CDR3 nucleotides read TGTGCCAGCAGCCTCGCAGGGAACACTGAAGCTTTCTTT. Protein product: CASSLAGNTEAFF.

The chain has TRBV2 and TRBJ2-3; D perhaps matches TRBD2 (7 bases). V lost 10 bases and J lost 3, with 17 bases in between. This CDR3 region has 14 residues. Germline V gene sequence: CDR1 SNHLY, CDR2 FYNNEI. The CDR3 loop reads CATHGGRRTDTQYF. The DNA for the CDR3 is TGTGCCACCCACGGGGGGCGCAGGACAGATACGCAGTATTTT.

CDR3: CASSLNVLYEQYF. For the CDR3, the DNA is TGTGCCAGCAGCTTGAATGTCCTCTACGAGCAGTACTTC. The genes are TRBV11-2 and TRBJ2-7, with unresolved D. CDR1 and CDR2 from the germline V gene are SGHAT and FQNNGV. CDR3 length equals 13 residues. V shed 3 bases and J shed 3 bases, with 9 bases lying between them. Drawing the rest from reference TRBV11-2 and TRBJ2-7, the complete variable domain is EAGVAQSPRYKIIEKRQSVAFWCNPISGHATLYWYQQILGQGPKLLIQFQNNGVVDDSQLPKDRFSAERLKGVDSTLKIQPAKLEDSAVYLCASSLNVLYEQYFGPGTRLTVT.

V usage is TRBV5-6 and J usage is TRBJ1-2; maybe TRBD1 (5 bases). CDR3 size: 15 residues. V lost 1 base, J lost 0 bases, and 10 bases lay in between. Germline V CDR1 and CDR2: SGHDT, YYEEEE. CDR3 sequence: CASSLWDVANYGYTF. The CDR3 DNA sequence: TGTGCCAGCAGCTTGTGGGACGTTGCTAACTATGGCTACACCTTC.

The DNA of the CDR3 is TGTGCCAGCAGCTTCATGGGGGAATATGGCTACACCTTC. Translating it yields CASSFMGEYGYTF. The chain combines TRBV7-8 with TRBJ1-2, with D tentatively TRBD1 (5 bases). V was clipped by 3 bases and J by 5 bases, with 10 bases between them. CDR1 is SGHVS, CDR2 FQNEAQ, per germline. CDR3 length: 13 residues.

The gene calls are TRBV14 and TRBJ1-3; D may be TRBD1 (5 bases). The CDR3 spans 15 residues. Germline V CDR1 and CDR2: SGHDN, FVKESK. Trimming shortened V by 0 bases and J by 0 bases, and 6 bases separated the two germline ends. The CDR3 DNA follows: TGTGCCAGCAGCCAAGACAGGGTCTCTGGAAACACCATATATTTT. It specifies CASSQDRVSGNTIYF.

The chain combines TRBV2 with TRBJ2-7; 8 bases align to TRBD2. With V trimmed by 0 bases and J by 4 bases, 5 bases remained unmatched. The CDR3 has 15 residues. Per germline, CDR1 SNHLY and CDR2 FYNNEI. DNA for the CDR3: TGTGCCAGCAGTGAAGCGATGAGACTAGCGTACGAGCAGTACTTC. Translated, it gives CASSEAMRLAYEQYF.

The rearrangement joins TRBV5-4 to TRBJ1-4; D remains ambiguous. The V and J ends lost 4 bases and 4 bases respectively, with 8 bases between them. Germline CDR1 reads SGHNT; CDR2 reads YYREEE (reference sequence). The CDR3 spans 13 residues. The CDR3 is CASSRVDNEKLFF. Written as DNA, the CDR3 is TGTGCCAGCAGCCGTGTGGATAATGAAAAACTGTTTTTT.

This chain joins TRBV27 and TRBJ2-7, with TRBD2 as a possible D gene (6 bases). The length of the CDR3 is 14 residues. Trimming took off 5 bases at V and 1 base at J, with 12 bases between the two ends. In germline, CDR1 is MNHEY, CDR2 SMNVEV (reference sequence). The CDR3 spells CASSPTRDSYEQYF. The CDR3 coding sequence is TGTGCCAGCAGTCCGACTAGGGATTCCTACGAGCAGTACTTC.

This chain joins TRBV28 and TRBJ1-3; D call uncertain. Germline values: CDR1 MDHEN, CDR2 SYDVKM. CDR3 length: 17 amino acids. V lost 4 bases, J lost 0 bases, and 16 bases lay in between. The CDR3 here is CASSSRTGVGSGNTIYF. DNA for the CDR3: TGTGCCAGCAGTTCCAGGACTGGGGTTGGCTCTGGAAACACCATATATTTT.

The genes are TRBV5-1 and TRBJ2-7, with TRBD1 matching 8 bases. Germline-derived CDR1 and CDR2 are SGHRS and YFSETQ. The CDR3 is 15 amino acids. The V and J ends lost 4 bases and 4 bases, in that order; junction bases with no gene match: 10. CDR3 loop: CASSVSPGQDYEQYF. The CDR3 DNA sequence: TGCGCCAGCAGCGTAAGCCCGGGACAGGATTACGAGCAGTACTTC. Complete variable domain (other parts from reference TRBV5-1 and TRBJ2-7): KAGVTQTPRYLIKTRGQQVTLSCSPISGHRSVSWYQQTPGQGLQFLFEYFSETQRNKGNFPGRFSGRQFSNSRSEMNVSTLELGDSALYLCASSVSPGQDYEQYFGPGTRLTVT.

The rearrangement links TRBV6-5 to TRBJ2-3; 9 bases are shared with TRBD1. Trimming cost V 8 bases and J 5 bases; bases outside gene matches: 2. CDR1 is MNHEY, CDR2 SVGAGI, per germline. The CDR3 covers 12 residues. DNA of the CDR3: TGTGCCAGCCGACAGGGGGGAGATACGCAGTATTTT. This gives the protein CASRQGGDTQYF.

The chain has TRBV2 and TRBJ2-7, with D possibly TRBD1 on 5 matching bases. The ends were cut back, 3 bases at V and 0 bases at J, with 18 bases in the middle. The germline gives CDR1 SNHLY, CDR2 FYNNEI. The CDR3 consists of 17 residues. The CDR3 sequence: CASSEDDGREGSYEQYF. The CDR3 region has the DNA TGTGCCAGCAGTGAGGACGATGGCAGGGAAGGCTCCTACGAGCAGTACTTC.

V and J are TRBV7-2 and TRBJ1-1; possible D gene TRBD1, 5 bases. Germline values: CDR1 SGHTA, CDR2 FQGNSA. The V end lost 4 bases, the J end lost 5 bases, and 14 bases lay between the germline ends. This CDR3 contains 14 residues. The CDR3 DNA reads TGTGCCAGCAGCTGGGTTGGGGGAGGGACTGAAGCTTTCTTT. It translates to CASSWVGGGTEAFF. The variable domain in full, with the rest retrieved from reference TRBV7-2 and TRBJ1-1, is GAGVSQSPSNKVTEKGKDVELRCDPISGHTALYWYRQSLGQGLEFLIYFQGNSAPDKSGLPSDRFSAERTGGSVSTLTIQRTQQEDSAVYLCASSWVGGGTEAFFGQGTRLTVV.

The V call is TRBV7-9, the J call TRBJ2-2; no clear D. The length of the CDR3 is 15 residues. In germline, CDR1 is SEHNR, CDR2 FQNEAQ (reference sequence). With 5 bases removed from V and 0 bases from J, the gap between germline ends came to 10 bases. CDR3 sequence reads: CASSNSFPNTGELFF. CDR3 in DNA: TGTGCCAGCAGCAACAGTTTTCCGAACACCGGGGAGCTGTTTTTT.

The genes are TRBV13 and TRBJ2-3; D gene uncertain. Germline V lookup: CDR1 PRHDT, CDR2 FYEKMQ (reference sequence). The V end lost 4 bases, the J end lost 0 bases, and 8 bases lay between the germline ends. The CDR3 is 14 amino acids. CDR3 bases: TGTGCCAGCAGCTCAGGTTATAGCACAGATACGCAGTATTTT. Translated: CASSSGYSTDTQYF.

The chain couples TRBV2 to TRBJ1-6, with TRBD1 matching over 9 bases. Germline values: CDR1 SNHLY, CDR2 FYNNEI. The CDR3 contains 14 residues. The ends lost 5 bases at V and 9 bases at J; junction bases unmatched: 5. CDR3 in amino acids: CASSQTGGRSPLHF. CDR3 in DNA: TGTGCCAGCAGTCAAACAGGGGGCCGTTCACCCCTCCACTTT. Full variable domain (remainder filled in from reference TRBV2 and TRBJ1-6): EPEVTQTPSHQVTQMGQEVILRCVPISNHLYFYWYRQILGQKVEFLVSFYNNEISEKSEIFDDQFSVERPDGSNFTLKIRSTKLEDSAMYFCASSQTGGRSPLHFGNGTRLTVT.

The V and J genes are TRBV10-2 and TRBJ2-2; 9 bases are shared with TRBD2. After removal of 6 bases from V and 4 bases from J, the junction contained 9 bases not matched to a gene. The CDR3 is made up of 16 amino acids. Germline-derived CDR1 and CDR2 are WSHSY and SAAADI. The CDR3 DNA reads as TGCGCCAGCAGAGCGGGGCCTAGCGGGACCACCGGGGAGCTGTTTTTT. This translates into CASRAGPSGTTGELFF.

This sequence joins TRBV4-2 and TRBJ2-2; D is unclear. Trimming took off 2 bases at V and 8 bases at J, with 9 bases between the two ends. This CDR3 contains 13 residues. Germline CDR1 reads LGHNA; CDR2 reads YNFKEQ. The CDR3 sequence is CASSQRVGGELFF. Written as DNA, the CDR3 is TGTGCCAGCAGCCAACGGGTGGGGGGGGAGCTGTTTTTT.

This CDR3 is CASSSPGTDNSPLHF. In DNA form, the CDR3 reads TGTGCCAGTAGTTCCCCGGGGACAGATAATTCACCCCTCCACTTT. The chain carries TRBV19 and TRBJ1-6; TRBD1 matches 7 bases. V lost 5 bases to trimming and J lost 5 bases; unmatched junction nucleotides: 6. This CDR3 is built from 15 residues. The germline gives CDR1 LNHDA, CDR2 SQIVND (reference sequence).

The rearrangement joins TRBV7-8 to TRBJ2-3; the match to TRBD2 covers 7 bases. V lost 2 bases, J lost 2 bases, and 10 bases stayed unmatched. CDR1 SGHVS and CDR2 FQNEAQ come from the germline V gene. CDR3 length: 17 amino acids. The CDR3 DNA reads TGTGCCAGCAGCTTAAGGCCGACTAGCTACACCACAGATACGCAGTATTTT. Translating gives CASSLRPTSYTTDTQYF.

The rearrangement joins TRBV6-5 to TRBJ2-2, with 11 bases fitting TRBD1. This CDR3 region has 16 residues. Germline trimming cut 3 bases from V and 6 bases from J; bases unmatched to any gene: 6. The germline V gene encodes CDR1 MNHEY and CDR2 SVGAGI. In nucleotides, the CDR3 is TGTGCCAGCAGTTATCCCGGGACAGGGGGAGCCGGGGAGCTGTTTTTT. Its translation is CASSYPGTGGAGELFF.

For the CDR3, the DNA is TGTGCCACCAGCAGAGAAGCAGGGGACGGCACCGGGGAGCTGTTTTTT. It encodes CATSREAGDGTGELFF. V and J are TRBV15 and TRBJ2-2, with D perhaps TRBD1 (6 bases). The CDR3 runs to 16 residues. The V gene's germline CDR1 is LNHNV and CDR2 YYDKDF (reference sequence). The V end lost 0 bases, the J end lost 4 bases, and 12 bases lay between the germline ends.

The chain joins TRBV6-5 to TRBJ2-5; 7 bases line up with TRBD2. J was trimmed by 5 bases and V by 0 bases; bases with no gene match: 6. The CDR3 is made up of 15 amino acids. Looked up from germline, CDR1 is MNHEY and CDR2 is SVGAGI. In DNA form, the CDR3 reads TGTGCCAGCAGTTACTCAGGGAGGGCGGACGAGACCCAGTACTTC. This translates into CASSYSGRADETQYF.

The chain employs TRBV5-6 and TRBJ1-6; D is unresolved. Germline loops: CDR1 SGHDT, CDR2 YYEEEE. The V and J ends lost 0 bases and 9 bases respectively, with 10 bases between them. The length of the CDR3 is 14 residues. This CDR3 is CASSLAQIGSPLHF. CDR3 coding DNA: TGTGCCAGCAGCTTGGCTCAGATTGGTTCACCCCTCCACTTT.

A few counts support this clone. The J gene is TRBJ2-1, the V gene TRBV28; 8 bases fit TRBD2. CDR1 is MDHEN, CDR2 SYDVKM, per germline. Trimming removed 3 bases from V and 8 bases from J; junction bases left unmatched: 21. The CDR3 spans 19 residues. DNA for the CDR3: TGTGCCAGCAGTTTCACAGGGACGTTAGCGGGAAGTTTCCCGGATGAGCAGTTCTTC. Translation: CASSFTGTLAGSFPDEQFF.

The V gene is TRBV4-1, the J gene TRBJ1-5, with D perhaps TRBD1 (6 bases). The CDR3 spans 17 residues. Germline V CDR1 and CDR2: MGHRA, YSYEKL. V lost 5 bases to trimming and J lost 1 base, with 18 bases between them. The CDR3 is CASSVGSRGLSNQPQHF. CDR3 in DNA: TGCGCCAGCAGCGTCGGGTCCAGGGGTCTCAGCAATCAGCCCCAGCATTTT.

The chain links TRBV7-6 to TRBJ1-1; TRBD1 might be the D (5 bases). V shed 1 base and J shed 5 bases, with 14 bases lying between them. The length of the CDR3 is 15 residues. CDR1 and CDR2 (germline): SGHVS, FNYEAQ. CDR3 nucleotides: TGTGCCAGCAGCTTAGGATTCCAGGGATCGACTGAAGCTTTCTTT. It translates to CASSLGFQGSTEAFF. Based on the CDR3 plus reference TRBV7-6 and TRBJ1-1, the full variable domain is GAGVSQSPRYKVTKRGQDVALRCDPISGHVSLYWYRQALGQGPEFLTYFNYEAQQDKSGLPNDRFSAERPEGSISTLTIQRTEQRDSAMYRCASSLGFQGSTEAFFGQGTRLTVV.